This TCR beta chain derives from a study of T cell repertoires in cytomegalovirus infection. Overall study context: CMV epitopes used comprised recently identified HLA-C-restricted ones and well-studied HLA-B-restricted ones.

The CDR3 is made up of 13 amino acids. V lost 2 bases, J lost 4 bases, and 0 bases stayed unmatched. TCRdb called the reads again in MiXCR, with one record for every CDR3 protein. Of 300,000 to 400,000 distinct CDR3 sequences in the sample, 25% to 30% were seen once. As to this clonotype: Its antigen is as yet unknown.

V is TRBV12-3 or TRBV12-4 and J is TRBJ2-5; TRBD2 aligns across 8 bases. The sample in question was cultured PBMCs, obtained from culture after CMV antigen stimulation. This TCR came from a human donor in good health (CMV status not recorded). Some clones in this sample may be carry-over from other donors' samples. CDR3 DNA sequence: TGTGCCAGCAGTTTACTAGCGGGAGAGACCCAGTACTTC. Translation: CASSLLAGETQYF.